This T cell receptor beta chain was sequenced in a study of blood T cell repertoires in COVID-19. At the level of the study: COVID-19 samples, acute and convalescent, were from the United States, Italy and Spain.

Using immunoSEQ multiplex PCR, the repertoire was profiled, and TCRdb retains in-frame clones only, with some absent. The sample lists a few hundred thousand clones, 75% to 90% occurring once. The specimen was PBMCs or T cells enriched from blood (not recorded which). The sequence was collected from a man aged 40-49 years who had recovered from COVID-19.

CDR3 amino acids: CASSPTSGKETQYF. The CDR3, as DNA: TGTGCCAGCTCACCTACTAGCGGGAAAGAGACCCAGTACTTC. V and J are TRBV18 and TRBJ2-5; 10 nucleotides line up with TRBD2. Trimming removed 3 bases from V and 3 bases from J; junction bases left unmatched: 1. The CDR3 is 14 residues long. The germline V gene has CDR1 KGHSH and CDR2 LQKENI.